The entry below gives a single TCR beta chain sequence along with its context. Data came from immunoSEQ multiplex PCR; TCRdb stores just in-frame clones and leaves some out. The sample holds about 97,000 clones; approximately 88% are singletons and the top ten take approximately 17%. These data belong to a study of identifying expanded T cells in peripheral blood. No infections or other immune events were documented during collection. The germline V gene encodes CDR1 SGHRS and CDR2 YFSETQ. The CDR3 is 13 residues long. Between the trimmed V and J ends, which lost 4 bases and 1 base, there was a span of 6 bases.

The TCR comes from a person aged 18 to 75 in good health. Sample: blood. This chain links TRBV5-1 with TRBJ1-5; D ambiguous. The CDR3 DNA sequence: TGCGCCAGCAGCCGTGGGAGCAATCAGCCCCAGCATTTT. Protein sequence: CASSRGSNQPQHF.